Shown below are 16 T cell receptor beta chains from a single sample sequenced in a study of blood T cell repertoires in COVID-19. Clones were read by immunoSEQ multiplex PCR, and TCRdb kept only the in-frame ones, dropping some. The sample lists over 300,000 clones; more than 75% were seen once. Sequenced sample: peripheral blood. The receptors here all came from a woman aged 45 to 65 with acute or convalescent COVID-19.

The chain carries TRBV5-8 and TRBJ2-6; 7 bases align to TRBD1. Germline CDR1 is SGHTS and CDR2 is YDEGEE. The CDR3 sequence is 17 residues long. V shed 4 bases, J shed 2 bases, and the junction held 9 bases outside the gene matches. The CDR3, as DNA: TGTGCCAGCAGCCCGCCAACAGGGGTGGCTGGGGCCAACGTCCTGACTTTC. This translates into CASSPPTGVAGANVLTF.

The rearrangement uses TRBV5-1 and TRBJ2-2; D may be TRBD2 (5 bases). This CDR3 comprises 16 residues. CDR1 is SGHRS and CDR2 is YFSETQ in the germline V gene. V was pared by 4 bases and J by 4 bases, with 17 bases between. The CDR3 here is CASSPSGTVRTGELFF. In DNA, the CDR3 is TGCGCCAGCAGCCCGAGCGGCACGGTCCGCACCGGGGAGCTGTTTTTT.

The V and J genes are TRBV30 and TRBJ2-2; no firm D call. Germline V lookup: CDR1 GTSNPN, CDR2 SVGIG (reference sequence). The CDR3 consists of 16 residues. Trimming cost V 0 bases and J 5 bases, with 16 bases left between them. CDR3 in amino acids: CAWSVQAPISTGELFF. CDR3 in DNA: TGTGCCTGGAGTGTCCAGGCACCCATTAGTACCGGGGAGCTGTTTTTT.

The chain joins TRBV5-6 to TRBJ1-2; D may be TRBD1 (6 bases). Trimming removed 0 bases at V and 2 bases at J, with 17 bases between. The CDR3 runs to 17 residues. Germline CDR1 and CDR2: SGHDT and YYEEEE. The CDR3 DNA sequence: TGTGCCAGCAGCTTGGGATTTCGGGACACCCGAAACTATGGCTACACCTTC. It is translated as CASSLGFRDTRNYGYTF. The full variable domain, its missing parts supplied by reference TRBV5-6 and TRBJ1-2, is DAGVTQSPTHLIKTRGQQVTLRCSPKSGHDTVSWYQQALGQGPQFIFQYYEEEERQRGNFPDRFSGHQFPNYSSELNVNALLLGDSALYLCASSLGFRDTRNYGYTFGSGTRLTVV.

Concerning this clone: A read error may account for a junction end that differs from germline. This chain links TRBV6-2 or TRBV6-3 with TRBJ2-1, with 7 bases aligning to TRBD1. CDR1 and CDR2 from the germline V gene are MNHEY and SVGEGT. There are 12 residues in the CDR3. CDR3 in DNA: TGTGCCAGCAGTTACCGCGACAGGGAGAAGCTCTTC. As protein: CASSYRDREKLF.

This clone is a singleton in its sample. This sequence joins TRBV7-2 and TRBJ2-7; D might be TRBD2 (6 bases). The V and J ends lost 5 bases and 6 bases respectively, with 17 bases between them. CDR1 is SGHTA, CDR2 FQGNSA, per germline. The CDR3 covers 14 residues. CDR3 region: CASSPGLSFTEQYF. The CDR3 region has the DNA TGTGCCAGCAGCCCGGGACTTTCCTTTACCGAGCAGTACTTC.

This clone showed up just a few times. V is TRBV14 and J is TRBJ2-3, with 9 bases aligning to TRBD1. The CDR3 has 16 amino acids. The V and J ends lost 4 bases and 3 bases, in that order; junction bases with no gene match: 8. Germline V gene lookup returns CDR1 SGHDN and CDR2 FVKESK. This CDR3 reads CASSRVTGGRTDTQYF. CDR3 DNA sequence: TGTGCCAGCAGCCGCGTAACAGGGGGCCGGACAGATACGCAGTATTTT.

The rearrangement joins TRBV2 to TRBJ2-7; 11 nucleotides agree with TRBD2. The J segment lost 2 bases and the V segment lost 6 bases, leaving 9 bases of the junction unmatched. Per germline, CDR1 SNHLY and CDR2 FYNNEI. The CDR3 consists of 16 residues. CDR3 coding DNA: TGTGCCAGCAGCGTACTAGCGGGAGCCAAGACCTACGAGCAGTACTTC. Translating gives CASSVLAGAKTYEQYF. Looking up the rest from reference TRBV2 and TRBJ2-7 gives the full variable domain: EPEVTQTPSHQVTQMGQEVILRCVPISNHLYFYWYRQILGQKVEFLVSFYNNEISEKSEIFDDQFSVERPDGSNFTLKIRSTKLEDSAMYFCASSVLAGAKTYEQYFGPGTRLTVT.

The chain recombines TRBV10-2 with TRBJ2-1, with TRBD2 identical over 12 bases. Germline V gene data show CDR1 as WSHSY and CDR2 as SAAADI. J gave up 10 bases and V 6 bases, and 7 bases lay outside the gene matches. The CDR3 totals 14 residues. Here the CDR3 DNA reads TGCGCCAGCAGGAAGACTAGCGGGAGCGGGGAGCAGTTCTTC. This encodes CASRKTSGSGEQFF.

The chain links TRBV27 to TRBJ1-2; TRBD1 matches 7 bases. Germline V gene sequence: CDR1 MNHEY, CDR2 SMNVEV (reference sequence). This CDR3 comprises 14 residues. Unmatched junction bases numbered 5, after V lost 3 bases and J lost 4 bases. The CDR3 region is CASSLTGTSYGYTF. The CDR3 bases are TGTGCCAGCAGTTTGACAGGGACCTCCTATGGCTACACCTTC.

The chain employs TRBV6-4 and TRBJ1-1; TRBD1 matches 8 bases. The ends lost 7 bases at V and 0 bases at J; junction bases unmatched: 4. Germline lookup yields CDR1 MRHNA and CDR2 SNTAGT. CDR3 length equals 14 residues. CDR3 sequence: CASIGQGLNTEAFF. For the CDR3, the DNA is TGTGCCAGCATCGGACAGGGATTGAACACTGAAGCTTTCTTT.

The rearrangement links TRBV18 to TRBJ1-2; unclear D gene. V dropped 6 bases and J dropped 5 bases, with 10 bases sitting between them. The CDR3 is 12 residues long. Germline values: CDR1 KGHSH, CDR2 LQKENI. In DNA, the CDR3 is TGTGCCAGCTCCCGAGAGGGATATGGCTACACCTTC. Translated, it gives CASSREGYGYTF.

The chain couples TRBV7-2 to TRBJ2-1, with D possibly being TRBD2 (6 bases). The CDR3 has 15 residues. Trimming pared 5 bases from V and 3 bases from J, leaving 14 bases between. Germline V gene data show CDR1 as SGHTA and CDR2 as FQGNSA. The CDR3 here is CASSPRAEGYNEQFF. The DNA for the CDR3 is TGTGCCAGCAGCCCCCGAGCGGAGGGCTACAATGAGCAGTTCTTC.

On this clone: Relative to the germline gene, one junction end is altered; a read error may explain this. This chain uses TRBV2 with TRBJ2-7; D is possibly TRBD1 (5 bases). Germline assignment: CDR1 SNHLY and CDR2 FYNNEI. The CDR3 is 12 residues long. CDR3: CASSEGPGLPGF. CDR3 nucleotides: TGTGCCAGCAGTGAAGGACCAGGGTTACCGGGTTTC.

The chain carries TRBV4-1 and TRBJ2-5; perhaps TRBD1 as D (6 bases). With 4 bases removed from V and 0 bases from J, the gap between germline ends came to 15 bases. This CDR3 contains 16 residues. Germline CDR1 MGHRA, CDR2 YSYEKL. CDR3: CASSPTGPSYQETQYF. The CDR3 DNA reads TGCGCCAGCAGCCCGACAGGCCCGTCGTACCAAGAGACCCAGTACTTC.

The chain recombines TRBV5-1 with TRBJ2-1; 8 positions match TRBD2. Germline V CDR1 and CDR2: SGHRS, YFSETQ. V was clipped by 0 bases and J by 9 bases; unmatched bases: 2. This CDR3 has 13 residues. For the CDR3, the DNA is TGCGCCAGCAGCTTGGGTCTAGCGGGTGAGCAGTTCTTC. Encoded protein: CASSLGLAGEQFF.